The rows below give T cell receptor beta chains drawn from one sample of a study of early T cells in non-severe SARS-CoV-2 infection. TCRdb used MiXCR to reprocess the 5' RACE reads, holding one entry per CDR3 protein. The sample shows 55,000 to 75,000 distinct CDR3 sequences, 7.7% of them seen only once. The material sequenced was whole blood. Receptor source: an adult who was a healthcare worker with PCR-confirmed SARS-CoV-2 infection or an uninfected control (not recorded which). Both conserved end residues are part of each CDR3. D genes are given only for firm matches. Not all rows give a size; the values are once, few, many and, for expanded clones, a class.

clone_size: few
j_call: TRBJ2-3
d_call: -
v_call: TRBV6-6
cdr3_nt: TGTGCCAGCAGTTACAAGGCTACGCAGTATTTT
cdr3_aa: CASSYKATQYF

clone_size: few
j_call: TRBJ1-2
d_call: TRBD1
v_call: TRBV11-2
cdr3_nt: TGTGCCAGCAAGGGGGCCACTTATGGCTACACCTTC
cdr3_aa: CASKGATYGYTF

clone_size: -
j_call: TRBJ2-7
d_call: -
v_call: TRBV18
cdr3_nt: TGTGCCAGCTCACCAATCGCGGACAGTTCAGGTTCTCTTGGGCAGTACTTC
cdr3_aa: CASSPIADSSGSLGQYF

clone_size: few
j_call: TRBJ1-4
d_call: -
v_call: TRBV9
cdr3_nt: TGTGCCAGCAGCTCCGGACAGAGCGCAACTAATGAAAAACTGTTTTTT
cdr3_aa: CASSSGQSATNEKLFF

clone_size: few
j_call: TRBJ2-7
d_call: TRBD2
v_call: TRBV9
cdr3_nt: TGTGCCAGCAGCGTTGAGGCTAGCGGGAGTCATCTTTCCTACGAGCAGTACTTC
cdr3_aa: CASSVEASGSHLSYEQYF

clone_size: -
j_call: TRBJ1-5
d_call: -
v_call: TRBV28
cdr3_nt: TGTGCCAGCAGGTCCTGGGGGTTTGACAATCAGCCCCAGCATTTT
cdr3_aa: CASRSWGFDNQPQHF

clone_size: few
j_call: TRBJ2-3
d_call: -
v_call: TRBV19
cdr3_nt: TGTGCCAGTAGTATCCCCTCAGATACGCAGTATTTT
cdr3_aa: CASSIPSDTQYF

clone_size: few
j_call: TRBJ1-5
d_call: -
v_call: TRBV28
cdr3_nt: TGTGCCAGCAGTTTATTAAAGGATAGCAATCAGCCCCAGCATTTT
cdr3_aa: CASSLLKDSNQPQHF

clone_size: few
j_call: TRBJ2-2
d_call: TRBD1
v_call: TRBV12-3/TRBV12-4
cdr3_nt: TGTGCCAGCAGAACCGACAGGGGAAACACCGGGGAGCTGTTTTTT
cdr3_aa: CASRTDRGNTGELFF

clone_size: many
j_call: TRBJ2-3
d_call: TRBD2
v_call: TRBV30
cdr3_nt: TGTGCCTGGAGTGTACGGGAGCGGGGTACGCAGTATTTT
cdr3_aa: CAWSVRERGTQYF

clone_size: few
j_call: TRBJ1-1
d_call: -
v_call: TRBV7-2
cdr3_nt: TGTGCCAGCAGACCTCAGAGCGGGGGCTCAAACACTGAAGCTTTCTTT
cdr3_aa: CASRPQSGGSNTEAFF

clone_size: many
j_call: TRBJ2-1
d_call: -
v_call: TRBV28
cdr3_nt: TGTGCCAGCAGGCGGACTGGCCCACAGGGCGAGCAGTTCTTC
cdr3_aa: CASRRTGPQGEQFF

clone_size: -
j_call: TRBJ2-7
d_call: -
v_call: TRBV19
cdr3_nt: TGTGCCAGTAGTATAGGGCGGACCGAGCAGTACTTC
cdr3_aa: CASSIGRTEQYF

clone_size: many
j_call: TRBJ2-1
d_call: -
v_call: TRBV12-3/TRBV12-4
cdr3_nt: TGTGCCAGCAGCTCCACCTCCTTGGGGGGCGCGTACAATGAGCAGTTCTTC
cdr3_aa: CASSSTSLGGAYNEQFF

clone_size: -
j_call: TRBJ1-5
d_call: -
v_call: TRBV29-1
cdr3_nt: TGCAGCGTTAGTGATGGGTTCAATCAGCCCCAGCATTTT
cdr3_aa: CSVSDGFNQPQHF

clone_size: -
j_call: TRBJ2-7
d_call: -
v_call: TRBV24-1
cdr3_nt: TGTGCCACCAGTGCTGGGCAGGGGAACTACGAGCAGTACTTC
cdr3_aa: CATSAGQGNYEQYF

clone_size: many
j_call: TRBJ2-3
d_call: TRBD1
v_call: TRBV6-1
cdr3_nt: TGTGCCAGCAGTGAAAGTTGGACAGGACCGCAGTATACGCAGTATTTT
cdr3_aa: CASSESWTGPQYTQYF

clone_size: few
j_call: TRBJ2-5
d_call: TRBD2
v_call: TRBV2
cdr3_nt: TGTGCCAGCAGTGAGGGACTAGCGGCAGGAGCGGGAAGGGAGACCCAGTACTTC
cdr3_aa: CASSEGLAAGAGRETQYF

clone_size: -
j_call: TRBJ2-1
d_call: TRBD2
v_call: TRBV28
cdr3_nt: TGTGCCAGCAGCCACCTAGCGGCTAGCTCCTACAATGAGCAGTTCTTC
cdr3_aa: CASSHLAASSYNEQFF

clone_size: -
j_call: TRBJ1-2
d_call: -
v_call: TRBV28
cdr3_nt: TGTGCCAGCAGCCCAGGGGAAGGCTATGGCTACACCTTC
cdr3_aa: CASSPGEGYGYTF

clone_size: few
j_call: TRBJ1-3
d_call: -
v_call: TRBV6-5
cdr3_nt: TGTGCCAGCGCAAGGTCCCCCTCTGGAAACACCATATATTTT
cdr3_aa: CASARSPSGNTIYF

clone_size: few
j_call: TRBJ2-5
d_call: -
v_call: TRBV6-5
cdr3_nt: TGTGCCAGCAGTTACGACTTACAAGAGACCCAGTACTTC
cdr3_aa: CASSYDLQETQYF

clone_size: many
j_call: TRBJ1-1
d_call: -
v_call: TRBV6-2/TRBV6-3
cdr3_nt: TGTGCCCGCCGAGACGAGGACACTGAAGCTTTCTTT
cdr3_aa: CARRDEDTEAFF

clone_size: many
j_call: TRBJ2-2
d_call: TRBD2
v_call: TRBV2
cdr3_nt: TGTGCCAGTGAGCGGGAGCCCGGGGAGCTGTTTTTT
cdr3_aa: CASEREPGELFF

clone_size: few
j_call: TRBJ2-2
d_call: -
v_call: TRBV5-1
cdr3_nt: TGCGCCAGCAGCCAGCTGGGGACCGGGGAGCTGTTTTTT
cdr3_aa: CASSQLGTGELFF

clone_size: -
j_call: TRBJ1-3
d_call: -
v_call: TRBV11-2
cdr3_nt: TGTGCCAGCAGCGCCTCCTTGGGGAAGACTGGAAACACCATATATTTT
cdr3_aa: CASSASLGKTGNTIYF

clone_size: -
j_call: TRBJ2-2
d_call: -
v_call: TRBV7-3
cdr3_nt: TGTGCCAGCAGCTTAAATGGGGCCCCCACCGGGGAGCTGTTTTTT
cdr3_aa: CASSLNGAPTGELFF

clone_size: -
j_call: TRBJ1-2
d_call: -
v_call: TRBV28
cdr3_nt: TGTGCCAGCAGTTTAAACGTATATGGCTACACCTTC
cdr3_aa: CASSLNVYGYTF

clone_size: many
j_call: TRBJ1-2
d_call: -
v_call: TRBV10-3
cdr3_nt: TGTGCCATCAGTGGGTCATTTAACTATGGCTACACCTTC
cdr3_aa: CAISGSFNYGYTF

clone_size: few
j_call: TRBJ1-1
d_call: -
v_call: TRBV12-3/TRBV12-4
cdr3_nt: TGTGCCAGCGCCGGACAGTTGAACACTGAAGCTTTCTTT
cdr3_aa: CASAGQLNTEAFF

clone_size: few
j_call: TRBJ2-5
d_call: TRBD1
v_call: TRBV20-1
cdr3_nt: TGCAGTGCGACCTCCGGGACAGGGGGGCCCGGGACCCAGTACTTC
cdr3_aa: CSATSGTGGPGTQYF

clone_size: few
j_call: TRBJ2-5
d_call: -
v_call: TRBV5-1
cdr3_nt: TGCGCCAGCAGCTCCCGGGAGGCCGGGGGGCGAGAGACCCAGTACTTC
cdr3_aa: CASSSREAGGRETQYF

clone_size: many
j_call: TRBJ2-3
d_call: -
v_call: TRBV27
cdr3_nt: TGTGCCAGCAGTTTAGGAGGCTCAGATACGCAGTATTTT
cdr3_aa: CASSLGGSDTQYF

clone_size: few
j_call: TRBJ1-1
d_call: TRBD1
v_call: TRBV5-1
cdr3_nt: TGCGCCAGCAGACCATTACAGGGGAGCACTGAAGCTTTCTTT
cdr3_aa: CASRPLQGSTEAFF

clone_size: -
j_call: TRBJ2-3
d_call: TRBD2
v_call: TRBV6-6
cdr3_nt: TGTGCCAGCAATCCGGGACTAGGGGATACGCAGTATTTT
cdr3_aa: CASNPGLGDTQYF

clone_size: many
j_call: TRBJ1-2
d_call: TRBD1
v_call: TRBV20-1
cdr3_nt: TGCAGTGCTAGCCGGGACAGGCCAGGCTACACCTTC
cdr3_aa: CSASRDRPGYTF

clone_size: -
j_call: TRBJ2-1
d_call: -
v_call: TRBV20-1
cdr3_nt: TGCAGTGCTAGAGATCCCCGGGATTACTCCTACAATGAGCAGTTCTTC
cdr3_aa: CSARDPRDYSYNEQFF

clone_size: many
j_call: TRBJ2-1
d_call: TRBD2
v_call: TRBV18
cdr3_nt: TGTGCCAGTTCTTTTACTAGCGGTACCTCCTACAATGAGCAGTTCTTC
cdr3_aa: CASSFTSGTSYNEQFF

clone_size: many
j_call: TRBJ1-3
d_call: -
v_call: TRBV29-1
cdr3_nt: TGCAGCGGTTCCAGGGGTACTGGAAACACCATATATTTT
cdr3_aa: CSGSRGTGNTIYF

clone_size: -
j_call: TRBJ2-1
d_call: TRBD2
v_call: TRBV6-5
cdr3_nt: TGTGCCAGCAGTTTAACTAGCGGGAATGGGGAGCAGTTCTTC
cdr3_aa: CASSLTSGNGEQFF

clone_size: many
j_call: TRBJ2-3
d_call: -
v_call: TRBV11-2
cdr3_nt: TGTGCCAGCAGCTTAATCAGTGCAGATACGCAGTATTTT
cdr3_aa: CASSLISADTQYF

clone_size: many
j_call: TRBJ2-2
d_call: -
v_call: TRBV28
cdr3_nt: TGTGCCAGCACCCAGAGGGGGGCCGGGGAGCTGTTTTTT
cdr3_aa: CASTQRGAGELFF

clone_size: few
j_call: TRBJ2-1
d_call: TRBD2
v_call: TRBV9
cdr3_nt: TGTGCCAGCAGCGTAGGGACTAGCGGGTACAATGAGCAGTTCTTC
cdr3_aa: CASSVGTSGYNEQFF

clone_size: -
j_call: TRBJ2-2
d_call: -
v_call: TRBV5-1
cdr3_nt: TGCGCCAGCAGCTCGGATGGGGAGCTGTTTTTT
cdr3_aa: CASSSDGELFF

clone_size: -
j_call: TRBJ1-1
d_call: -
v_call: TRBV3-1
cdr3_nt: TGTGCCAGCAGCCAAGGAACACAGGCTGGCACTGAAGCTTTCTTT
cdr3_aa: CASSQGTQAGTEAFF

clone_size: few
j_call: TRBJ2-2
d_call: -
v_call: TRBV5-1
cdr3_nt: TGCGCCAGCCGTGAAGTTCAAGGGGCCGGGGAGCTGTTTTTT
cdr3_aa: CASREVQGAGELFF

clone_size: few
j_call: TRBJ2-2
d_call: TRBD2
v_call: TRBV19
cdr3_nt: TGTGCCAGTAGTACACGTAGCGGGGCGCACACCGGGGAGCTGTTTTTT
cdr3_aa: CASSTRSGAHTGELFF

clone_size: few
j_call: TRBJ2-7
d_call: TRBD2
v_call: TRBV20-1
cdr3_nt: TGCAGTGCTAGAGATGAGGGGACTAGCGTCTCCTACGAGCAGTACTTC
cdr3_aa: CSARDEGTSVSYEQYF